This is a list of T cell receptor beta chains from one sample in a study of blood T cell repertoires in COVID-19. Produced via immunoSEQ multiplex PCR; TCRdb's table is partial and in-frame only. Among around 200,000 clones listed, around 90% were seen once. The sequenced sample consisted of peripheral blood. Every receptor here comes from a man aged 35 to 55 with acute or convalescent COVID-19. CDR3s leave out the opening cysteine and the closing phenylalanine or tryptophan. Fields, in order: J gene, D gene, V gene, CDR3 protein. D genes are given only for firm matches.

>TRBJ1-5|-|TRBV5-1
ASSFGPGGGSNQPQH
>TRBJ2-5|TRBD2|TRBV7-6
ASSLASGGYRGTQY
>TRBJ2-7|-|TRBV28
ASSSSGTPPYEQY
>TRBJ1-5|-|TRBV30
AWSQQGRQPQH
>TRBJ2-2|-|TRBV4-1
ASALGTFANTGELF
>TRBJ1-1|-|TRBV7-9
ASSLTRGGYTEAF
>TRBJ1-1|-|TRBV28
ASEARAEAF
>TRBJ2-1|TRBD2|TRBV24-1
ATSDLSGGDYNEQF
>TRBJ1-4|-|TRBV27
ASSLLGTGGNEKLF
>TRBJ1-1|TRBD1|TRBV6-2/TRBV6-3
ASSSDRGNTEAF
>TRBJ2-5|TRBD1|TRBV11-2
ASSRGTVPYQETQY
>TRBJ2-1|-|TRBV7-2
ASSLSGFAGNEQF
>TRBJ2-7|-|TRBV5-6
ASSLAGKTAYEQY
>TRBJ2-3|-|TRBV30
AWSVRTSTDTQY
>TRBJ2-1|TRBD2|TRBV2
ASSGRGGFNEQF
>TRBJ2-2|TRBD1|TRBV7-6
ASSLEYRGTGELF
>TRBJ2-3|TRBD1|TRBV28
ASSLLSTGSTDTQY
>TRBJ2-5|TRBD2|TRBV7-6
ASSLRTSGRETQY
>TRBJ2-1|-|TRBV19
ASSPSGSYNEQF
>TRBJ2-7|TRBD1|TRBV4-3
ASSQDGTGRYEQY
>TRBJ2-1|TRBD2|TRBV27
ASRYSGGLNNEQF
>TRBJ1-1|-|TRBV27
ATHRDTEAF